The clone carrying this TCR beta chain occurred many times. The record originates from a study of regulatory T cells in long-lasting Graves disease. The time point denotes: newly diagnosed GD, antithyroid drugs for less than 3 months. From RNA extracted from PBMCs, the TCR library was made. Deletions cut 5 bases from V and 1 base from J, with 14 bases between. Germline values: CDR1 PRHDT, CDR2 FYEKMQ (reference sequence). The CDR3 is made up of 15 amino acids. Building the TCR beta libraries relied on iRepertoire HTBI primers, and CDR3 regions underwent Arm-PCR. TCRdb itself ran the multiplex PCR reads through MiXCR, one entry per CDR3 protein. In the table there are 400,000 to 450,000 distinct CDR3 sequences, about a sixth of which are singletons. The data were also submitted as part of a second study, on T cells in Graves' hyperthyroidism and ophthalmopathy.

The sequence derives from a woman aged 25 to 39 with Graves disease. The sample in question was peripheral blood mononuclear cells (PBMCs), obtained at new diagnosis, from a patient treated with antithyroid drugs. The chain uses TRBV13 and TRBJ1-1, with D unclear. CDR3 region: CASSPSPQPNTEAFF. In DNA, the CDR3 is TGTGCCAGCAGCCCCTCGCCGCAGCCGAACACTGAAGCTTTCTTT.